This T cell receptor (beta chain) is drawn from a study of T cell repertoires in cytomegalovirus infection. Background on the study: Public TCR beta signatures indicated both CMV infection and matching HLA type. General study findings and limits: The cumulative frequency of public TCR beta families distinguished individuals who carried CMV together with the relevant HLA. CMV-specific TCR beta clonotypes restricted by HLA-C dominated the ex vivo response.

This clonotype came up many times. Its cognate antigen is unknown. CDR1 and CDR2 from the germline V gene are MNHNS and SASEGT. This CDR3 has 15 residues. The V segment lost 3 bases and the J segment 2 bases; nucleotides outside the gene matches: 5. One entry per CDR3 protein, called by TCRdb with MiXCR from the reads. The data show under 600,000 distinct CDR3 sequences, 16% seen once. Sequenced material: CD8+ T cells from PBMCs. The chain uses TRBV6-1 and TRBJ1-1; TRBD1 matches 8 bases. The origin of this receptor is a human donor in good health (CMV status not recorded). Some clones in this sample may be carry-over from other donors' samples. CDR3 in DNA: TGTGCCAGCAGTGAGTGGACAGGGCCTAACACTGAAGCTTTCTTT. The encoded protein is CASSEWTGPNTEAFF.